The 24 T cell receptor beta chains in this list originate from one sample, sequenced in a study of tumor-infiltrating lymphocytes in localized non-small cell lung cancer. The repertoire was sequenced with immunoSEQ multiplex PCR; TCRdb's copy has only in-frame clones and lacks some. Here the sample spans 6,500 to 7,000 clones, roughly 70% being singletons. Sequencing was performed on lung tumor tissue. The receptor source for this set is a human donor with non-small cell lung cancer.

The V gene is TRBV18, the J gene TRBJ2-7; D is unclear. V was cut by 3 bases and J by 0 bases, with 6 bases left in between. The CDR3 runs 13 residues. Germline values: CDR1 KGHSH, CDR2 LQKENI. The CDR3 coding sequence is TGTGCCAGCTCACCGGCTAGCTCCTACGAGCAGTACTTC. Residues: CASSPASSYEQYF.

CDR3 nucleotide sequence: TGTGCCAGCAGCGCGAGACTGGGTTCCTACGAGCAGTACTTC. Protein: CASSARLGSYEQYF. The chain couples TRBV5-4 to TRBJ2-7; D is unclear. This CDR3 comprises 14 residues. The V gene lost 4 bases and the J gene lost 1 base, with 12 bases spanning the gap. Germline loops: CDR1 SGHNT, CDR2 YYREEE (reference sequence).

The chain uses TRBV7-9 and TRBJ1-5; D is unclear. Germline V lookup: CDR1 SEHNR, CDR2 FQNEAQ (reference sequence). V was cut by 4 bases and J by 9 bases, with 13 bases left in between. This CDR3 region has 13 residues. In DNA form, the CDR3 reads TGTGCCAGCAGCTCCCTCTCCGGTGGGCCCCAGCATTTT. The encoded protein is CASSSLSGGPQHF.

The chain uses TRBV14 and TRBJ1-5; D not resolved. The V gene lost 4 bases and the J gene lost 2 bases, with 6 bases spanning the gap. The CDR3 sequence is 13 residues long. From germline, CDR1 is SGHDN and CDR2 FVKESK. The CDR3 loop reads CASSRDGNQPQHF. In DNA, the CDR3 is TGTGCCAGCAGCCGAGACGGCAATCAGCCCCAGCATTTT.

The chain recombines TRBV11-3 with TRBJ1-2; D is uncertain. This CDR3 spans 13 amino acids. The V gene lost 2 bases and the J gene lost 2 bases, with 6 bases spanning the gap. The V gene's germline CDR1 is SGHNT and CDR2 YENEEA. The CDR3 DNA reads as TGTGCCAGCAGCTTACGGAGAAACTATGGCTACACCTTC. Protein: CASSLRRNYGYTF.

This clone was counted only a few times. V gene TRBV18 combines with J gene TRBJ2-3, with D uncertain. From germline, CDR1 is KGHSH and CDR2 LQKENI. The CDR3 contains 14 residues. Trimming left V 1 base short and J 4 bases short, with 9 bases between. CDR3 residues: CASSPRSGPDTQYF. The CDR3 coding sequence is TGTGCCAGCTCACCACGGTCAGGTCCAGATACGCAGTATTTT.

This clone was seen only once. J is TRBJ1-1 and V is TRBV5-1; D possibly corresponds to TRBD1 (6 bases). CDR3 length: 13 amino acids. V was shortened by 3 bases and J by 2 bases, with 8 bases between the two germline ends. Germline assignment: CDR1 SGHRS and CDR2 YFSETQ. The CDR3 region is CASSWTANTEAFF. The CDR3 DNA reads TGCGCCAGCAGCTGGACAGCTAACACTGAAGCTTTCTTT.

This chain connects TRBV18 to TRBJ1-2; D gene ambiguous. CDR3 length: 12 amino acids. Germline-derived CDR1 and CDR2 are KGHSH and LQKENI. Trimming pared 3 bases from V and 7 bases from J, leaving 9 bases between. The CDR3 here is CASSPLPGGYTF. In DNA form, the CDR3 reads TGTGCCAGCTCACCCTTGCCGGGTGGCTACACCTTC.

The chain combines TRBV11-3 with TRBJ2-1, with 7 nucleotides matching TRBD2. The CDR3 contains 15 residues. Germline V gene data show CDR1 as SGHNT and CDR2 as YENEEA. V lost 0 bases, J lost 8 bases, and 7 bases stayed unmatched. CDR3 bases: TGTGCCAGCAGCTTAGAAGGGACCCTAGCGGATGAGCAGTTCTTC. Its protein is CASSLEGTLADEQFF.

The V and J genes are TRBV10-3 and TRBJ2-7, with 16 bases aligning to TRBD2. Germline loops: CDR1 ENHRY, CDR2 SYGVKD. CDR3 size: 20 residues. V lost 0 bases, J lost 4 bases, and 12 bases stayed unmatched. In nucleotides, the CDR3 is TGTGCCATCAGTGAGTCTACACCGGGACTAGCGGGAGGGCTTAGGTACGAGCAGTACTTC. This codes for CAISESTPGLAGGLRYEQYF.

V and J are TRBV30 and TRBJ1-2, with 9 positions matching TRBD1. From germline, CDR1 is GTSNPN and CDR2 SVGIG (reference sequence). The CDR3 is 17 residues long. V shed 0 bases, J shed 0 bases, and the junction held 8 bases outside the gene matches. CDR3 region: CAWSVGTGQGSNYGYTF. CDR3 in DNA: TGTGCCTGGAGTGTAGGAACGGGACAGGGATCTAACTATGGCTACACCTTC.

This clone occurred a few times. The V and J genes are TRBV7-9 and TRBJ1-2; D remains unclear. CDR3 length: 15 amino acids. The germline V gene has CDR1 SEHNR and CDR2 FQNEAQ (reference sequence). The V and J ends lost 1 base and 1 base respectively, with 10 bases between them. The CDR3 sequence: CASSLVPVFNYGYTF. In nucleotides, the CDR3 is TGTGCCAGCAGCTTAGTACCAGTTTTTAACTATGGCTACACCTTC.

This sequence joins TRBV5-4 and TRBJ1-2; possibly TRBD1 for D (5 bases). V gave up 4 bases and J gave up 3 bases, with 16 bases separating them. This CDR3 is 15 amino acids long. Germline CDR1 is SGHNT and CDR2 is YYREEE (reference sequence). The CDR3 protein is CASSLGSQGYYGYTF. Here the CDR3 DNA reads TGTGCCAGCAGCCTCGGGAGTCAGGGATACTATGGCTACACCTTC. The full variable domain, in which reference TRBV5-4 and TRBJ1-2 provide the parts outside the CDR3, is ETGVTQSPTHLIKTRGQQVTLRCSSQSGHNTVSWYQQALGQGPQFIFQYYREEENGRGNFPPRFSGLQFPNYSSELNVNALELDDSALYLCASSLGSQGYYGYTFGSGTRLTVV.

For the CDR3, the DNA is TGTGCCAGTAGGGACGGGGGTTTCGGTCCTCTCAATGAGCAGTTCTTC. Protein product: CASRDGGFGPLNEQFF. This chain uses TRBV19 with TRBJ2-1, with D possibly matching TRBD2 (6 bases). The CDR3 loop spans 16 amino acids. The ends were cut back, 6 bases at V and 6 bases at J, with 21 bases in the middle. Looked up from germline, CDR1 is LNHDA and CDR2 is SQIVND (reference sequence).

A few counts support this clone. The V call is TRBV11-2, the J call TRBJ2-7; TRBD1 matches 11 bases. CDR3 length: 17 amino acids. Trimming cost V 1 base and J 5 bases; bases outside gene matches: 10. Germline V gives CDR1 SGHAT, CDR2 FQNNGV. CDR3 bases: TGTGCCAGCAGCTTAGGGACCGGGACAGGGGGGTCCCACGAGCAGTACTTC. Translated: CASSLGTGTGGSHEQYF.

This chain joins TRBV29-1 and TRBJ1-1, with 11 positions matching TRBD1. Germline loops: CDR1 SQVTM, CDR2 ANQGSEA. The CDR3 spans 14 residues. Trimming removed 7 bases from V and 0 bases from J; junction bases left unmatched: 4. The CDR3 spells CSAGQGAMNTEAFF. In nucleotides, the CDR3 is TGCAGCGCTGGACAGGGGGCAATGAACACTGAAGCTTTCTTT.

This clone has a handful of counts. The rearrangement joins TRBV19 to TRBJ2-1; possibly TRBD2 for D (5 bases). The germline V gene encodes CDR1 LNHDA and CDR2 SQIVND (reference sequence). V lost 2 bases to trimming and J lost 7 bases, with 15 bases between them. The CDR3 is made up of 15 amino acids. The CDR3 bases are TGTGCCAGTAGTATATCTGGGAGCCTGAGAAATGAGCAGTTCTTC. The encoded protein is CASSISGSLRNEQFF.

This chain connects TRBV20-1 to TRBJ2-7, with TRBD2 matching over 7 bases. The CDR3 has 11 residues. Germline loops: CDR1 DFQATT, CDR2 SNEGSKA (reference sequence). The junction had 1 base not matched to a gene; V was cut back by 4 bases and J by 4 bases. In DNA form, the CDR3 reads TGCAGTGCTACCGGGGGGTACGAGCAGTACTTC. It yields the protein CSATGGYEQYF.

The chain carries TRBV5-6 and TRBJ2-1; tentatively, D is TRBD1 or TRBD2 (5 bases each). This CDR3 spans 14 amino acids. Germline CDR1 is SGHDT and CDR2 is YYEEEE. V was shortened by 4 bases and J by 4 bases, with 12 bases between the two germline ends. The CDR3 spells CASSGTGSYNEQFF. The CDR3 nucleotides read TGTGCCAGCAGCGGGACCGGGTCTTACAATGAGCAGTTCTTC.

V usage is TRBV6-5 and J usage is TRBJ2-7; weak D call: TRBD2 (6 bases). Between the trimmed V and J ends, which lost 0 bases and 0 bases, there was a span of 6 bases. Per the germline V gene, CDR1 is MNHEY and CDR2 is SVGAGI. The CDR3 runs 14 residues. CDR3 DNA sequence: TGTGCCAGCAGTTACTCGGGGGGCTCCTACGAGCAGTACTTC. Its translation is CASSYSGGSYEQYF.

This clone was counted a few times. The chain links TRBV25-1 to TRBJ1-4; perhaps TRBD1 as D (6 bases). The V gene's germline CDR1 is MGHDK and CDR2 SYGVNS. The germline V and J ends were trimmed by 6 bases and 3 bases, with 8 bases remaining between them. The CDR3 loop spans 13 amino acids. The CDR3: CASRQGANEKLFF. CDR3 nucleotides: TGTGCCAGCAGACAGGGCGCTAATGAAAAACTGTTTTTT.

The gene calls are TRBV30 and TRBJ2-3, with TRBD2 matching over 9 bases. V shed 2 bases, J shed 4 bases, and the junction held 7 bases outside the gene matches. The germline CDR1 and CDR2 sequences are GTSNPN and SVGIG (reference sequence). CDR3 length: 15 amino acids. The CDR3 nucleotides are TGTGCCTGGAGTATGGCGGGAGGGTTCCCAGATACGCAGTATTTT. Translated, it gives CAWSMAGGFPDTQYF.

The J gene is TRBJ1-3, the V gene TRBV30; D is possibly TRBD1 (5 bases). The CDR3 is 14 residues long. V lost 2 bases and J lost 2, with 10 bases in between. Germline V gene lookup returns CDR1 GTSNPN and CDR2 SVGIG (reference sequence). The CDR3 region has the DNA TGTGCCTGGAGTAGAGGAGGGGCTGGAAACACCATATATTTT. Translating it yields CAWSRGGAGNTIYF.

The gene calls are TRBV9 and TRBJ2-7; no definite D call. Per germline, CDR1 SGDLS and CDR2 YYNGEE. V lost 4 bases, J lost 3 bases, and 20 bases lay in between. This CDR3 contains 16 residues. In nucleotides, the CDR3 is TGTGCCAGCAGCCCCCAGGCTGACATGGGGTACTACGAGCAGTACTTC. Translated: CASSPQADMGYYEQYF.